This TCR beta chain was captured in a study of CD8 T cells in ankylosing spondylitis. Findings and caveats of the study: Previous work reported some of these motif variants in the synovial fluid and blood of reactive arthritis. Disease-linked clones displayed a CD8+ phenotype and appeared relatively rarely in peripheral blood. Clones linked to disease were reported to show significant enrichment in matched ankylosing spondylitis synovial fluid. One TCR beta motif, made up of 7 or 8 highly homologous variants, appeared characteristic of ankylosing spondylitis blood.

Making the TCR beta libraries involved quantitative 5'-RACE with molecular barcodes. TCRdb re-derived calls from the 5' RACE reads in MiXCR, one entry per CDR3 protein. The table records about 750,000 distinct CDR3 sequences, roughly 19% of them present only once. For this clonotype: Its target is unknown.

Trimming pared 1 base from V and 4 bases from J, leaving 9 bases between. CDR3 length: 13 residues. Germline V CDR1 and CDR2: DFQATT, SNEGSKA (reference sequence). This TCR derives from a male donor with ankylosing spondylitis. The chain combines TRBV20-1 with TRBJ2-3; D may be TRBD2 (6 bases). Sequencing was performed on blood, either unsorted or a sorted T cell fraction (not recorded which). CDR3 sequence: CSARVPGADTQYF. DNA for the CDR3: TGCAGTGCTAGAGTCCCGGGGGCAGATACGCAGTATTTT.